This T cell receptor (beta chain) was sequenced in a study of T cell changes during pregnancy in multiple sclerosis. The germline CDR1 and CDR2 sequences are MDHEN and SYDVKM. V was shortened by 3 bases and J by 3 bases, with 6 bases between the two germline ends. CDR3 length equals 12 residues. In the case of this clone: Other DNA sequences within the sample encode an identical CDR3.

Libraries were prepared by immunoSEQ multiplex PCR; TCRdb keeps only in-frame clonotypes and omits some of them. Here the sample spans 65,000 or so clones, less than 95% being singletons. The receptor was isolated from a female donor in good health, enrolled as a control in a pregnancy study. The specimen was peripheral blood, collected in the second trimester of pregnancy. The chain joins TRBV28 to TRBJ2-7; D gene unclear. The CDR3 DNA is TGTGCCAGCAGTTTTCAAAACTACGAGCAGTACTTC. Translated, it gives CASSFQNYEQYF. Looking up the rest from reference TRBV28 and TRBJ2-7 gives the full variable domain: DVKVTQSSRYLVKRTGEKVFLECVQDMDHENMFWYRQDPGLGLRLIYFSYDVKMKEKGDIPEGYSVSREKKERFSLILESASTNQTSMYLCASSFQNYEQYFGPGTRLTVT.